What follows are 26 T cell receptor beta chains derived from one specimen sequenced in a study of blood T cell repertoires in COVID-19. TCRdb keeps only in-frame clones here, not all; method: immunoSEQ multiplex PCR. The table has 150,000 or so clones, 80% seen once. The sample taken for sequencing was PBMCs or T cells enriched from blood (not recorded which). These receptors came from a woman aged 55-69 years who had recovered from COVID-19.

The chain joins TRBV28 to TRBJ2-5; tentatively, D is TRBD2 (6 bases). The CDR3 extends over 15 amino acids. From germline, CDR1 is MDHEN and CDR2 SYDVKM. Trimming cost V 7 bases and J 1 base, with 16 bases left between them. CDR3 residues: CASNPLLASQETQYF. CDR3 coding DNA: TGTGCCAGCAACCCCCTCCTAGCGTCCCAAGAGACCCAGTACTTC.

This chain links TRBV27 with TRBJ2-2; the match to TRBD1 covers 10 bases. The CDR3 totals 16 residues. CDR1 is MNHEY, CDR2 SMNVEV, per germline (reference sequence). V lost 5 bases to trimming and J lost 7 bases; unmatched junction nucleotides: 10. This chain's CDR3 is CASSGPGQGFLGELFF. CDR3 bases: TGTGCCAGCAGTGGACCGGGACAGGGGTTTCTCGGGGAGCTGTTTTTT.

V and J are TRBV11-2 and TRBJ2-7; D may be TRBD2 (5 bases). The V and J ends lost 1 base and 0 bases respectively, with 10 bases between them. The CDR3 totals 15 residues. Germline-derived CDR1 and CDR2 are SGHAT and FQNNGV. Here the CDR3 reads CASSLGRGNSYEQYF. DNA of the CDR3: TGTGCCAGCAGCTTAGGGCGAGGGAACTCCTACGAGCAGTACTTC.

The V gene is TRBV3-1 (or the pseudogene TRBV3-2), the J gene TRBJ1-6; D perhaps matches TRBD1 (5 bases). Trimming took off 4 bases at V and 9 bases at J, with 16 bases between the two ends. CDR3 length equals 15 residues. Germline V gives CDR1 LGHDT, CDR2 YNNKEL (reference sequence). The CDR3 DNA reads TGTGCCAGCAGCCCGGGAGTGGTTAGGGGTTCACCCCTCCACTTT. Translated, it gives CASSPGVVRGSPLHF.

The chain carries TRBV27 and TRBJ2-7, with TRBD2 identical over 7 bases. The CDR3 consists of 14 residues. The germline gives CDR1 MNHEY, CDR2 SMNVEV (reference sequence). Losses at the gene ends were 6 bases for V and 2 bases for J; bases not matched to a gene: 7. CDR3 DNA: TGTGCCAGCAGCCGGGAGGACGGGACCTACGAGCAGTACTTC. It specifies CASSREDGTYEQYF.

This clone has only a few counts. DNA of the CDR3: TGTGCCAGCAGTCCTACTAGCGGGGGCAATGAGCAGTTCTTC. As protein: CASSPTSGGNEQFF. The chain employs TRBV5-8 and TRBJ2-1; 11 bases line up with TRBD2. Germline lookup yields CDR1 SGHTS and CDR2 YDEGEE. This CDR3 is 14 amino acids long. V was clipped by 5 bases and J by 6 bases; unmatched bases: 4. Full variable domain (outside the CDR3, taken from reference TRBV5-8 and TRBJ2-1): EAGVTQSPTHLIKTRGQQATLRCSPISGHTSVYWYQQALGLGLQFLLWYDEGEERNRGNFPPRFSGRQFPNYSSELNVNALELEDSALYLCASSPTSGGNEQFFGPGTRLTVL.

This chain joins TRBV2 and TRBJ2-7, with 8 bases aligning to TRBD1. Germline CDR1 is SNHLY and CDR2 is FYNNEI. The CDR3 has 14 residues. The ends lost 3 bases at V and 3 bases at J; junction bases unmatched: 4. Here the CDR3 reads CASSDPDRGYEQYF. The DNA for the CDR3 is TGTGCCAGCAGTGACCCAGACAGGGGCTACGAGCAGTACTTC.

The rearrangement links TRBV5-5 to TRBJ2-7; D is ambiguous. Germline V gene sequence: CDR1 SGHKS, CDR2 YYEKEE (reference sequence). CDR3 size: 11 residues. V was shortened by 4 bases and J by 3 bases, with 5 bases between the two germline ends. The CDR3 nucleotides are TGTGCCAGCAGCCGCGGCTACGAGCAGTACTTC. This sequence encodes CASSRGYEQYF.

The chain links TRBV24-1 to TRBJ2-1; 7 positions match TRBD2. Trimming removed 1 base from V and 2 bases from J; junction bases left unmatched: 4. Germline-derived CDR1 and CDR2 are KGHDR and SFDVKD. CDR3 length: 16 amino acids. The CDR3 loop is CATSDFGAGTYNEQFF. For the CDR3, the DNA is TGTGCCACCAGTGATTTCGGAGCGGGGACCTACAATGAGCAGTTCTTC.

Turning to this clone: Other DNA sequences within the sample encode an identical CDR3. The gene calls are TRBV7-2 and TRBJ1-1; D is unresolved. The V end was cut by 6 bases, the J end by 1 base, with 9 bases between. The CDR3 runs 13 residues. Germline V lookup: CDR1 SGHTA, CDR2 FQGNSA. The CDR3 DNA reads TGTGCCAGCAGTTTAAACGGGAACACTGAAGCTTTCTTT. Its translation is CASSLNGNTEAFF.

CDR3 loop: CASSSPGLGNEQFF. In DNA, the CDR3 is TGTGCCAGCAGCTCACCGGGACTGGGAAATGAGCAGTTCTTC. The chain employs TRBV7-8 and TRBJ2-1; D may be TRBD2 (6 bases). V was shortened by 4 bases and J by 7 bases, with 14 bases between the two germline ends. The CDR3 loop spans 14 amino acids. Germline V gives CDR1 SGHVS, CDR2 FQNEAQ.

V usage is TRBV6-5 and J usage is TRBJ1-3; D may be TRBD1 (6 bases). The germline gives CDR1 MNHEY, CDR2 SVGAGI. Between the trimmed V and J ends, which lost 0 bases and 4 bases, there was a span of 10 bases. The CDR3 is 15 amino acids. The CDR3 loop reads CASSYSRGNGNTIYF. In nucleotides, the CDR3 is TGTGCCAGCAGTTACTCGAGGGGGAACGGAAACACCATATATTTT.

The V call is TRBV29-1, the J call TRBJ1-1; D unresolved. This CDR3 spans 11 amino acids. In germline, CDR1 is SQVTM, CDR2 ANQGSEA. V was trimmed by 7 bases and J by 0 bases, leaving 6 bases between them. For the CDR3, the DNA is TGCAGCGCTATTCTGAACACTGAAGCTTTCTTT. This gives the protein CSAILNTEAFF.

This clone appeared a few times. The chain uses TRBV7-2 and TRBJ2-7, with TRBD2 matching 13 bases. The V and J ends lost 2 bases and 0 bases, in that order; junction bases with no gene match: 7. Germline V lookup: CDR1 SGHTA, CDR2 FQGNSA. CDR3 length equals 18 residues. DNA for the CDR3: TGTGCCAGCAGCTTATCAAGGACTAGCGGGGGACACTCCTACGAGCAGTACTTC. Translated: CASSLSRTSGGHSYEQYF.

This clone appeared a single time. This rearrangement joins TRBV5-1 to TRBJ1-6, with 9 bases matching TRBD1. V lost 1 base and J lost 10; bases outside the gene matches: 3. The germline CDR1 and CDR2 sequences are SGHRS and YFSETQ. The length of the CDR3 is 14 residues. The CDR3 bases are TGCGCCAGCAGCTTGAACAGGGGGCAATCACCCCTCCACTTT. Its translation is CASSLNRGQSPLHF.

The CDR3 loop reads CASSLGAAGGLNEQFF. CDR3 nucleotides: TGCGCCAGCAGCTTGGGGGCGGCAGGGGGCCTAAATGAGCAGTTCTTC. V gene TRBV5-1 combines with J gene TRBJ2-1; the match to TRBD1 covers 8 bases. V trimming: 0 bases; J trimming: 7 bases; junction bases outside the gene matches: 9. The germline gives CDR1 SGHRS, CDR2 YFSETQ. This CDR3 contains 16 residues.

The chain uses TRBV5-4 and TRBJ1-5, with 9 bases identical to TRBD1. The germline CDR1 and CDR2 sequences are SGHNT and YYREEE (reference sequence). This CDR3 contains 15 residues. With 4 bases clipped from V and 4 bases from J, the junction kept 6 bases outside the gene matches. The CDR3 sequence is CASSEGTGKNQPQHF. CDR3 DNA: TGTGCCAGCAGCGAAGGGACAGGGAAAAATCAGCCCCAGCATTTT.

This rearrangement joins TRBV13 to TRBJ2-3; TRBD2 aligns across 8 bases. Germline CDR1 PRHDT, CDR2 FYEKMQ (reference sequence). Unmatched junction bases numbered 6, after V lost 5 bases and J lost 2 bases. The CDR3 is 15 residues long. The CDR3 DNA reads as TGTGCCAGCAGCCCAAAGCGGGGGTACACAGATACGCAGTATTTT. Amino acids: CASSPKRGYTDTQYF.

The rearrangement uses TRBV2 and TRBJ2-1, with 8 bases that match TRBD1. J was trimmed by 3 bases and V by 6 bases; bases with no gene match: 16. Germline V lookup: CDR1 SNHLY, CDR2 FYNNEI. The CDR3 is 18 amino acids. The CDR3 DNA reads as TGTGCCAGCAGCTCCACACTTACCGGGACAGGAGGCTACAATGAGCAGTTCTTC. It translates to CASSSTLTGTGGYNEQFF.

A word on this clone: Other DNA sequences within the sample encode an identical CDR3. This sequence joins TRBV7-3 and TRBJ2-7; 9 nucleotides match TRBD1. This CDR3 is 17 amino acids long. Germline V gene data show CDR1 as SGHTA and CDR2 as FQGTGA. The V gene end was trimmed by 3 bases and the J gene end by 6 bases; junction bases not matched to a gene: 15. The CDR3 nucleotides are TGTGCCAGCAGCTTGGGGGGCACGGGACAGGGAGGCGGCGAGCAGTACTTC. As protein: CASSLGGTGQGGGEQYF.

This clone appeared a single time. The chain uses TRBV9 and TRBJ1-3, with D hard to call. The V and J ends lost 2 bases and 0 bases respectively, with 3 bases between them. The V gene's germline CDR1 is SGDLS and CDR2 YYNGEE. The CDR3 sequence is 13 residues long. The CDR3: CASSVNSGNTIYF. CDR3 bases: TGTGCCAGCAGCGTTAACTCTGGAAACACCATATATTTT.

The chain couples TRBV25-1 to TRBJ2-1, with 7 bases fitting TRBD2. V gave up 6 bases and J gave up 7 bases; unmatched junction bases: 12. The germline V gene encodes CDR1 MGHDK and CDR2 SYGVNS. The CDR3 spans 15 residues. The CDR3 DNA follows: TGTGCCAGCAGGGGTCTGAGGGCGGGGGTTAATGAGCAGTTCTTC. Translating gives CASRGLRAGVNEQFF.

The table lists this clone with a few counts. V is TRBV27 and J is TRBJ2-3; 7 bases match TRBD1. After removal of 5 bases from V and 5 bases from J, the junction contained 7 bases not matched to a gene. CDR1 is MNHEY and CDR2 is SMNVEV in the germline V gene (reference sequence). The CDR3 is 14 residues long. CDR3 in amino acids: CASSQGVGGDTQYF. DNA for the CDR3: TGTGCCAGCAGTCAGGGGGTGGGTGGAGATACGCAGTATTTT.

This sequence joins TRBV19 and TRBJ2-3; 9 positions match TRBD2. The CDR3 contains 13 residues. V trimming: 8 bases; J trimming: 5 bases; junction bases outside the gene matches: 5. Germline CDR1 and CDR2: LNHDA and SQIVND (reference sequence). Here the CDR3 DNA reads TGTGCCAGTGCGGGGGGGCTTAGAGATACGCAGTATTTT. Translated, it gives CASAGGLRDTQYF.

This chain joins TRBV3-1 (or the pseudogene TRBV3-2) and TRBJ2-2; weak D call: TRBD2 (7 bases). The V gene lost 4 bases and the J gene lost 6 bases, with 21 bases spanning the gap. Germline loops: CDR1 LGHDT, CDR2 YNNKEL (reference sequence). The CDR3 length is 17 residues. The CDR3, as DNA: TGTGCCAGCAGCCCCGAACTGGGGGGGGGCCGGTCCGGGGAGCTGTTTTTT. This encodes CASSPELGGGRSGELFF.

This clone appeared a few times. The CDR3 DNA is TGCAGCGCAGCCAGGTCAGGGATGAGCACTGAAGCTTTCTTT. It codes for CSAARSGMSTEAFF. The chain uses TRBV29-1 and TRBJ1-1; D possibly corresponds to TRBD1 (5 bases). V was trimmed by 7 bases and J by 4 bases, leaving 19 bases between them. Germline CDR1 is SQVTM and CDR2 is ANQGSEA. The CDR3 runs to 14 residues.